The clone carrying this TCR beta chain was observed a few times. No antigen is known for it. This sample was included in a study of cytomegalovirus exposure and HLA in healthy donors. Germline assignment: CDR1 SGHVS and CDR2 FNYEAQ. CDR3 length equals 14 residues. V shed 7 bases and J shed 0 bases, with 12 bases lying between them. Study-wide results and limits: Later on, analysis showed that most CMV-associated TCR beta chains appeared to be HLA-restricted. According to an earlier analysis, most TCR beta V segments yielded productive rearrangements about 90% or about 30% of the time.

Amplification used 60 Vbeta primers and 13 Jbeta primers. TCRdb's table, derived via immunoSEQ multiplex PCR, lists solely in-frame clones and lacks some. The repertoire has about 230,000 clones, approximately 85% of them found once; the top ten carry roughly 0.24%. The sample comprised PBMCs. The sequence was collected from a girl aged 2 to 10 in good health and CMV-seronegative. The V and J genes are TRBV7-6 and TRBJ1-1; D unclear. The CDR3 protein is CASTPDTVNTEAFF. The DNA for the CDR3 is TGTGCCAGCACCCCGGATACAGTGAACACTGAAGCTTTCTTT.